The present TCR beta chain was sequenced within a study of blood T cell repertoires in COVID-19. About the study: Italy, Spain and the United States were the sources of the convalescent and acute COVID-19 samples. Sample material is recorded as cDNA or gDNA derived from T cells, B-cell-depleted T cells, or PBMCs.

Original methodology: Using reference gene primer amplification, nucleated cell counts were estimated. Only in-frame clones appear in the TCRdb table, and some are missing; sequencing was by immunoSEQ multiplex PCR. The D gene and trimming were derived from the DNA, and the V and J assignments and clone size from that table. The sample lists roughly 80,000 clones; 70% to 90% were seen once. The CDR3 has 16 amino acids. With 2 bases clipped from V and 2 bases from J, the junction kept 8 bases outside the gene matches. Germline V gene lookup returns CDR1 MNHEY and CDR2 SMNVEV (reference sequence). What was sequenced was peripheral blood. This sequence originates from a woman of 80 years or more with acute or convalescent COVID-19. The genes are TRBV27 and TRBJ1-2; 7 bases are a match to TRBD1. The CDR3 protein is CASSLIRGQQNYGYTF. Written as DNA, the CDR3 is TGTGCCAGCAGTTTAATTAGGGGACAGCAGAACTATGGCTACACCTTC.